This T cell receptor (beta chain) was documented in a study of cytomegalovirus exposure and HLA in healthy donors. The PCR used 60 Vbeta and 13 Jbeta primers. Sequenced by immunoSEQ multiplex PCR; TCRdb stores in-frame clones only, minus some. This table holds approximately 110,000 clones, about three quarters found once. This TCR derives from a woman aged 40-49 years in good health and CMV-seropositive. The specimen was PBMCs.

CDR3 in DNA: TGTGCCAGCACCCAAAAAACCGGGGGGGCCCAGCATTTT. Translating it yields CASTQKTGGAQHF. The rearrangement joins TRBV7-9 to TRBJ1-5, with D possibly TRBD1 on 5 matching bases. The germline V gene encodes CDR1 SEHNR and CDR2 FQNEAQ (reference sequence). This CDR3 spans 13 amino acids. Trimming removed 7 bases from V and 11 bases from J, with 18 bases in between.